The following is a T cell receptor (beta chain) sequence with its context. Its antigen is not known. The CDR3 contains 14 residues. CDR1 is SGDLS and CDR2 is YYNGEE in the germline V gene. Trimming stripped 3 bases from V and 5 bases from J, with 14 bases between. Sequencing used immunoSEQ multiplex PCR; TCRdb keeps in-frame clones, though not all of them. The sample lists approximately 54,000 clones; roughly 80% were seen once. This sample was included in a study of vaccination effects on CD4 cells after COVID-19. About the study: Vaccine administered to participants consisted of two doses of either BNT162b2 or mRNA-1273.

Before any sequencing was done, the ViraFEST assay used viral peptide pools to expand antigen-specific CD4+ T cells. Upon completion of about ten days in culture, CD4+ T cells were isolated. A density of over 1.5 million PBMC per well was used; these cells were cultured with 10 IU/ml IL-2 and about 10 ug/ml peptides. Study-wide results and limits: The study dataset contains few convalescent patients and includes no early post-infection timepoints.

The clonotype was recovered from a human donor who received a COVID-19 vaccine. The specimen comprised CD4+ T cells from PBMCs cultured with HCoV-229E spike peptides, sampled before COVID-19 vaccination. This chain uses TRBV9 with TRBJ1-2; D is possibly TRBD1 (6 bases). The CDR3 reads CASSAGAGEYGYTF. As DNA, the CDR3 is TGTGCCAGCAGCGCTGGGGCAGGGGAATATGGCTACACCTTC. Drawing the rest from reference TRBV9 and TRBJ1-2, the complete variable domain is DSGVTQTPKHLITATGQRVTLRCSPRSGDLSVYWYQQSLDQGLQFLIQYYNGEERAKGNILERFSAQQFPDLHSELNLSSLELGDSALYFCASSAGAGEYGYTFGSGTRLTVV.